Each of the 24 T cell receptor beta chains below was sequenced from the same sample in a study of cytomegalovirus exposure and HLA in healthy donors. Both 60 Vbeta primers and 13 Jbeta primers went into the PCR. TCRdb's copy holds only in-frame clones and misses some; the assay was immunoSEQ multiplex PCR. The top ten hold approximately 0.22% of the sample, which has a few hundred thousand clones, approximately 80% seen once. Sequenced sample: PBMCs. All receptors derive from a girl aged 2 to 9 in good health and CMV-seronegative.

J is TRBJ2-7 and V is TRBV29-1, with D maybe TRBD1 (5 bases). The germline V gene encodes CDR1 SQVTM and CDR2 ANQGSEA. The CDR3 contains 13 residues. V was cut by 6 bases and J by 3 bases, with 15 bases left in between. CDR3 loop: CSVTTAISYEQYF. The CDR3 DNA follows: TGCAGCGTAACGACAGCTATCAGCTACGAGCAGTACTTC.

The rearrangement joins TRBV7-9 to TRBJ1-5; 8 bases map to TRBD1. V lost 4 bases and J lost 6; bases outside the gene matches: 8. The CDR3 is 15 amino acids. Germline V CDR1 and CDR2: SEHNR, FQNEAQ (reference sequence). The CDR3 here is CASSSGQEKSQPQHF. CDR3 coding DNA: TGTGCCAGCAGCTCGGGACAGGAGAAGTCTCAGCCCCAGCATTTT.

CDR3 sequence: CASSETGGRDEKLFF. The CDR3 bases are TGTGCCAGCAGCGAAACAGGGGGGCGCGATGAAAAACTGTTTTTT. The chain combines TRBV6-1 with TRBJ1-4, with 8 positions matching TRBD1. The CDR3 length is 15 residues. V lost 6 bases and J lost 6; bases outside the gene matches: 9. CDR1 is MNHNS and CDR2 is SASEGT in the germline V gene.

The rearrangement joins TRBV15 to TRBJ2-7; the D gene is possibly TRBD2 (6 bases). Per the germline V gene, CDR1 is LNHNV and CDR2 is YYDKDF (reference sequence). V was trimmed by 1 base and J by 3 bases, leaving 13 bases between them. CDR3 length: 15 residues. The CDR3 sequence: CATSRGGVRDYEQYF. DNA for the CDR3: TGTGCCACCAGCAGAGGGGGGGTCAGGGACTACGAGCAGTACTTC.

The V gene is TRBV6-5, the J gene TRBJ1-1; possibly TRBD1 for D (5 bases). The CDR3 has 14 residues. V was clipped by 5 bases and J by 3 bases, with 13 bases between them. CDR1 and CDR2 from the germline V gene are MNHEY and SVGAGI. The CDR3 DNA is TGTGCCAGCAGTCTTGGGGCGCAATACACTGAAGCTTTCTTT. It yields the protein CASSLGAQYTEAFF.

The CDR3 nucleotides are TGTGCCAGCAGCCCCTCAGTGCGGAGCTCTGGAAACACCATATATTTT. Residues: CASSPSVRSSGNTIYF. The chain uses TRBV9 and TRBJ1-3; D not certain. The germline gives CDR1 SGDLS, CDR2 YYNGEE. The CDR3 covers 16 residues. V was clipped by 4 bases and J by 0 bases, with 14 bases between them.

V usage is TRBV5-1 and J usage is TRBJ2-2; 12 bases are a match to TRBD2. The CDR3 is 18 amino acids. CDR1 is SGHRS, CDR2 YFSETQ, per germline. The ends lost 0 bases at V and 7 bases at J; junction bases unmatched: 10. The CDR3 DNA reads TGCGCCAGCAGCTTGGACCTAGCGGGGGGGCCGGTATACGGGGAGCTGTTTTTT. Translation gives CASSLDLAGGPVYGELFF.

The chain is built from TRBV9 and TRBJ2-1; TRBD2 matches at 16 bases. This CDR3 is 15 amino acids long. Per the germline V gene, CDR1 is SGDLS and CDR2 is YYNGEE. With 4 bases clipped from V and 9 bases from J, the junction kept 4 bases outside the gene matches. DNA for the CDR3: TGTGCCAGCAGCCCGGGGACTAGCGGGGGGGCTGAGCAGTTCTTC. Its translation: CASSPGTSGGAEQFF.

This clone was seen once. The chain employs TRBV7-9 and TRBJ1-1; a possible D gene is TRBD1 (5 bases). CDR1 is SEHNR and CDR2 is FQNEAQ in the germline V gene (reference sequence). This CDR3 has 16 residues. V dropped 6 bases and J dropped 1 base, with 18 bases sitting between them. CDR3 region: CASRSGLYSGNTEAFF. CDR3 bases: TGTGCCAGCAGGTCGGGACTTTACAGTGGGAACACTGAAGCTTTCTTT.

This clone was seen only once. The rearrangement joins TRBV4-1 to TRBJ2-2; TRBD1 might be the D (6 bases). Germline-derived CDR1 and CDR2 are MGHRA and YSYEKL. The CDR3 is made up of 16 amino acids. The V gene lost 5 bases and the J gene lost 3 bases, with 16 bases spanning the gap. CDR3 residues: CASSALQGEDTGELFF. CDR3 in DNA: TGCGCCAGCAGCGCCCTACAGGGTGAGGACACCGGGGAGCTGTTTTTT.

The gene calls are TRBV2 and TRBJ2-2, with D tentatively TRBD1 (5 bases). Germline CDR1 reads SNHLY; CDR2 reads FYNNEI. CDR3 size: 15 residues. Deletions cut 2 bases from V and 1 base from J, with 8 bases between. CDR3 DNA sequence: TGTGCCAGCAGTGAAAGCCAGGGGAACACCGGGGAGCTGTTTTTT. Translating gives CASSESQGNTGELFF.

V gene TRBV5-1 combines with J gene TRBJ2-5; 14 nucleotides align to TRBD2. The CDR3 contains 16 residues. V shed 5 bases and J 4 bases; nucleotides not matched to a gene: 7. Germline lookup yields CDR1 SGHRS and CDR2 YFSETQ. The chain's CDR3 is CASRQGTSGSTETQYF. CDR3 DNA sequence: TGCGCCAGCAGACAGGGGACTAGCGGGAGTACAGAGACCCAGTACTTC. The complete variable domain, with remaining parts taken from reference TRBV5-1 and TRBJ2-5, reads KAGVTQTPRYLIKTRGQQVTLSCSPISGHRSVSWYQQTPGQGLQFLFEYFSETQRNKGNFPGRFSGRQFSNSRSEMNVSTLELGDSALYLCASRQGTSGSTETQYFGPGTRLLVL.

CDR3 bases: TGTGCCAGCAGGCGCGGGTGGAAACCGTTCTTC. Translating it yields CASRRGWKPFF. V and J are TRBV6-5 and TRBJ2-1; possibly TRBD2 for D (5 bases). This CDR3 region has 11 residues. Germline V gives CDR1 MNHEY, CDR2 SVGAGI. Trimming stripped 6 bases from V and 15 bases from J, with 15 bases between.

Turning to this clone: The sample carries other DNA sequences with the same CDR3. The rearrangement links TRBV5-5 to TRBJ2-5; no clear D. Germline lookup yields CDR1 SGHKS and CDR2 YYEKEE (reference sequence). Trimming left V 0 bases short and J 1 base short, with 4 bases between. The CDR3 sequence is 13 residues long. DNA for the CDR3: TGTGCCAGCAGCTTGGTTAGCCAAGAGACCCAGTACTTC. It encodes CASSLVSQETQYF.

This chain links TRBV10-3 with TRBJ2-1; D is unclear. Germline V lookup: CDR1 ENHRY, CDR2 SYGVKD. CDR3 length equals 15 residues. Trimming cost V 4 bases and J 7 bases, with 17 bases left between them. In DNA, the CDR3 is TGTGCCATCAGTGTCGCCGGCGGAGCTATAAATGAGCAGTTCTTC. It codes for CAISVAGGAINEQFF.

This clone was seen only a few times. The chain links TRBV4-2 to TRBJ1-5, with D perhaps matching TRBD1 (6 bases). This CDR3 has 16 amino acids. Germline CDR1 LGHNA, CDR2 YNFKEQ. Between the trimmed V and J ends, which lost 1 base and 8 bases, there was a span of 18 bases. The CDR3 coding sequence is TGTGCCAGCAGCCAAGGGGCAGGAACGGGGGGCGAGCCCCAGCATTTT. Its protein product is CASSQGAGTGGEPQHF.

The chain combines TRBV11-2 with TRBJ1-1; 7 positions match TRBD1. The CDR3 totals 12 residues. Germline V gene lookup returns CDR1 SGHAT and CDR2 FQNNGV. Losses at the gene ends were 3 bases for V and 7 bases for J; bases not matched to a gene: 2. The CDR3 spells CASSFRDSEAFF. As DNA, the CDR3 is TGTGCCAGCAGCTTCCGGGACAGTGAAGCTTTCTTT.

The chain uses TRBV29-1 and TRBJ1-1, with 8 nucleotides matching TRBD1. V was pared by 4 bases and J by 5 bases, with 9 bases of the junction left unmatched. The CDR3 is 14 residues long. Germline CDR1 SQVTM, CDR2 ANQGSEA. CDR3 in DNA: TGCAGCGTTGCAGGACAGGGAATTATAACTGAAGCTTTCTTT. Translating it yields CSVAGQGIITEAFF.

J is TRBJ2-2 and V is TRBV7-2, with D unresolved. The germline V and J ends were trimmed by 0 bases and 4 bases, with 6 bases remaining between them. The CDR3 loop spans 14 amino acids. CDR1 and CDR2 from the germline V gene are SGHTA and FQGNSA. CDR3 sequence: CASSLAATTGELFF. CDR3 in DNA: TGTGCCAGCAGCTTAGCGGCCACCACCGGGGAGCTGTTTTTT.

This clone was seen only a few times. CDR3 sequence (DNA): TGTGCCAGCAGCCCCCTTGGGCGAAATGAAAAACTGTTTTTT. Translated, it gives CASSPLGRNEKLFF. V and J are TRBV2 and TRBJ1-4; D unresolved. The CDR3 is made up of 14 amino acids. V was pared by 6 bases and J by 5 bases, with 13 bases between. Germline-derived CDR1 and CDR2 are SNHLY and FYNNEI.

This clone was observed a few times. The chain carries TRBV5-1 and TRBJ2-4; D unresolved. CDR1 SGHRS and CDR2 YFSETQ come from the germline V gene. The CDR3 has 15 amino acids. The V end was cut by 0 bases, the J end by 12 bases, with 19 bases between. CDR3 amino acids: CASSLEGRKVATQYF. The CDR3 coding sequence is TGCGCCAGCAGCTTGGAAGGCAGGAAAGTGGCCACTCAGTACTTC.

The genes are TRBV10-3 and TRBJ1-2; 8 bases align to TRBD1. Germline-derived CDR1 and CDR2 are ENHRY and SYGVKD. J gave up 4 bases and V 7 bases, and 11 bases lay outside the gene matches. CDR3 length: 15 residues. DNA of the CDR3: TGTGCCATCAACGGACAGGGAATGGAAGGCTATGGCTACACCTTC. Residues: CAINGQGMEGYGYTF.

The chain combines TRBV7-2 with TRBJ1-5; TRBD1 matches at 8 bases. J lost 8 bases, V lost 5 bases, and 8 bases had no gene match. Germline V gives CDR1 SGHTA, CDR2 FQGNSA. The CDR3 loop spans 14 amino acids. DNA of the CDR3: TGTGCCAGCAGCCCCGGGACAGGCCAAAAGCCCCAGCATTTT. Its translation is CASSPGTGQKPQHF. Using reference TRBV7-2 and TRBJ1-5 for the parts outside the CDR3, the full variable domain is GAGVSQSPSNKVTEKGKDVELRCDPISGHTALYWYRQSLGQGLEFLIYFQGNSAPDKSGLPSDRFSAERTGGSVSTLTIQRTQQEDSAVYLCASSPGTGQKPQHFGDGTRLSIL.

The V call is TRBV19, the J call TRBJ2-7; no reliable D call. In germline, CDR1 is LNHDA, CDR2 SQIVND (reference sequence). V lost 4 bases and J lost 0, with 4 bases in between. This CDR3 is built from 12 residues. The CDR3 coding sequence is TGTGCCAGTAGTACCTCCTCCTACGAGCAGTACTTC. This codes for CASSTSSYEQYF.